The 8 T cell receptor beta chains given below trace back to one sample, sequenced in a study of Ad26.COV2.S vaccination and SARS-CoV-2 variants. Documented treatment: around 19 received Ad26.COV2.S at low or high dose, single or two shots; 5 received placebo; per-sample allocation not given. Vaccine and placebo recipients were sampled on day 63 after the first injection. Assay: immunoSEQ multiplex PCR; the TCRdb copy retains only in-frame clones and omits some. The sample holds 300,000 to 400,000 clones, around 89% seen once. This specimen was peripheral blood, taken in a trial of Ad26.COV2.S vaccine versus placebo. The receptors stem from a person between 18 and 60 years old who received the Ad26.COV2.S COVID-19 vaccine or a placebo.

The chain joins TRBV4-1 to TRBJ1-4; D unresolved. Between the trimmed V and J ends, which lost 1 base and 7 bases, there was a span of 4 bases. Germline V lookup: CDR1 MGHRA, CDR2 YSYEKL. CDR3 length equals 12 residues. As DNA, the CDR3 is TGCGCCAGCAGCCAAGTAGCTGAAAAACTGTTTTTT. Translating it yields CASSQVAEKLFF.

The V call is TRBV28, the J call TRBJ1-1, with TRBD1 matching 7 bases. V trimming: 6 bases; J trimming: 2 bases; junction bases outside the gene matches: 3. The CDR3 spans 13 residues. Germline V gives CDR1 MDHEN, CDR2 SYDVKM. This chain's CDR3 is CASRGTVNTEAFF. The CDR3 coding sequence is TGTGCCAGCAGGGGGACAGTAAACACTGAAGCTTTCTTT.

This chain joins TRBV28 and TRBJ2-1, with D perhaps matching TRBD2 (6 bases). Germline CDR1 MDHEN, CDR2 SYDVKM. Trimming cost V 4 bases and J 5 bases, with 15 bases left between them. CDR3 length equals 15 residues. This CDR3 reads CASSSPSEGNNEQFF. The CDR3 region has the DNA TGTGCCAGCAGTTCCCCTAGCGAAGGAAACAATGAGCAGTTCTTC.

To note about this clone: Just one base apart from a much larger clone, this may be a read error. This chain uses TRBV2 with TRBJ2-7; 8 bases fit TRBD1. Unmatched junction bases numbered 4, after V lost 6 bases and J lost 0 bases. The V gene's germline CDR1 is SNHLY and CDR2 FYNNEI. The CDR3 runs 14 residues. The CDR3 spells CASSVGQGSYEQYF. CDR3 nucleotide sequence: TGTGCCAGCAGCGTAGGACAGGGCTCCTACGAGCAGTACTTC.

V usage is TRBV24-1 and J usage is TRBJ2-5; D may correspond to TRBD1 or TRBD2 (7 bases each). Trimming removed 9 bases from V and 3 bases from J, with 19 bases in between. CDR1 and CDR2 (germline): KGHDR, SFDVKD. There are 15 residues in the CDR3. The CDR3 reads CATVWTTGREETQYF. Here the CDR3 DNA reads TGTGCCACCGTCTGGACGACAGGGAGGGAAGAGACCCAGTACTTC.

For this clone: Other DNA sequences from this sample encode an identical CDR3 as well. This chain joins TRBV18 and TRBJ1-5; D is perhaps TRBD1 (5 bases). Germline V gene lookup returns CDR1 KGHSH and CDR2 LQKENI. Trimming removed 4 bases from V and 0 bases from J, with 7 bases in between. The CDR3 length is 14 residues. In DNA form, the CDR3 reads TGTGCCAGCTCACTGACAGATAGCAATCAGCCCCAGCATTTT. Translated: CASSLTDSNQPQHF.

The genes are TRBV25-1 and TRBJ1-4; 7 nucleotides align to TRBD1. Unmatched junction bases numbered 6, after V lost 3 bases and J lost 8 bases. CDR3 length: 14 amino acids. Looked up from germline, CDR1 is MGHDK and CDR2 is SYGVNS. CDR3 residues: CASSEAGGLEKLFF. As DNA, the CDR3 is TGTGCCAGCAGTGAGGCAGGGGGGTTGGAAAAACTGTTTTTT.

This rearrangement joins TRBV2 to TRBJ1-5; TRBD1 agrees at 8 bases. The CDR3 consists of 14 residues. V dropped 5 bases and J dropped 7; count of bases not matched to a gene: 7. The V gene's germline CDR1 is SNHLY and CDR2 FYNNEI. CDR3 in amino acids: CASSSQQGAQPQHF. The CDR3 DNA reads as TGTGCCAGCAGTTCCCAGCAGGGGGCCCAGCCCCAGCATTTT.